Listed here is a single T cell receptor beta chain. No antigen is known for it. It has no much larger one-base neighbor in the sample; base qualities were not kept. The immunoSEQ Assay, a bias-controlled multiplex PCR, was used to amplify TCRbeta CDR3 regions from genomic DNA. Processing in the source paper ran as follows. Nucleated cell counts per sample were estimated from amplification of reference gene primers within the assay. To quantify the absolute abundance of each unique TCRbeta CDR3 rearrangement, sequence reads were collapsed and filtered. For each sample, productive Simpson clonality was calculated by taking the square root of Simpson's diversity index across productive rearrangements. Here the immuneACCESS table is served through TCRdb, limited to in-frame sequences with V and J called. Missing clones are a known gap in these copies; in checked studies unresolved V genes cover under half, and the rest lacks a known reason. V and J calls and clone size are those listed in that table; D and trimming were worked out from the DNA. In all, the sample holds under 200,000 clones, and 80% to 85% of those were seen once. The ten largest make up 14% of the sample.

The entry originates in a study of blood T cell repertoires in COVID-19 (dated by TCRdb to about 2020). Background for the entire study: Samples from collaborators originated in the United States, Italy and Spain and spanned both the acute and convalescent phases of COVID-19. The prospective study material was composed of cDNA or gDNA derived from T cells, B-cell-depleted T cells, or PBMCs. Subjects who had been exposed to COVID-19, were actively infected with it, or had recovered from it provided the deeply sampled blood TCRbeta repertoires that made up the dataset. The repertoires were made available in a free public database intended to serve as a resource for research on the immune response to SARS-CoV-2. The samples were drawn from the first 160 participants of the ongoing ImmuneRACE study and from under 1,500 subjects provided by 6 global collaborators. Sample metadata almost always included a de-identified subject ID, COVID-19 status, age in years and sex. Where HLA class I and class II types were available, the types were taken from metadata supplied by the sample provider, not from assay-based typing. Points the paper makes about the study in general: The quantity of clinical and demographic metadata differed by source and by participant and was supplied without curation.

In Seattle, one collaborating source enrolled patients while the infection was active and tracked those patients longitudinally over the course of disease. Whole blood was collected in K2EDTA tubes by collaborating institutions according to the institutions' own protocols. Collaborator samples were shipped for TCRbeta analysis as frozen whole blood, isolated PBMCs, or DNA extracted from either sample type. At the junction V is shortened by 2 bases and J by 5 bases; bases outside the gene matches: 4. Including cysteine and phenylalanine, the CDR3 has 15 amino acids. CDR3 DNA only is kept here, 45 bases in frame from base 1. CDR1 SGHKS and CDR2 YYEKEE are derived from the germline V gene (reference sequence).

Material for sequencing was peripheral blood. The rearrangement joined TRBV5-5 to TRBJ2-2; TRBD2 matches 9 bases in the middle. The clonotype comes from a woman in her 70s with COVID-19, enrolled during active disease. The bases are TGTGCCAGCAGCTTCGGTAGCGGGGGTACCGGGGAGCTGTTTTTT. Its product reads: CASSFGSGGTGELFF.